The 19 T cell receptor beta chains listed next were all sequenced from one sample in a study of response to subunit inactivated influenza vaccine. TCRdb processed the RT-PCR reads anew with MiXCR; each CDR3 protein has one entry. The sample shows more than 700,000 distinct CDR3 sequences, about 20% of them seen only once. The material sequenced was PBMCs from blood, taken more than 4 days after vaccination. The receptors come from a man aged 45-65 years who received an inactivated influenza vaccine.

At least ten counts were recorded for this clonotype. The chain joins TRBV6-1 to TRBJ2-7; D gene ambiguous. The germline V gene encodes CDR1 MNHNS and CDR2 SASEGT. Between the trimmed V and J ends, which lost 6 bases and 1 base, there was a span of 10 bases. The CDR3 has 13 residues. The CDR3 reads CASSQSASYEQYF. The CDR3 DNA sequence: TGTGCCAGCAGCCAAAGTGCTTCCTACGAGCAGTACTTC.

This clonotype showed up just a few times. V and J are TRBV28 and TRBJ2-1, with 11 bases identical to TRBD2. Trimming took 3 bases from V and 10 from J; bases not matched to a gene: 11. This CDR3 is 16 amino acids long. Germline CDR1 reads MDHEN; CDR2 reads SYDVKM. The CDR3 sequence: CASSFPLAGEGEEQFF. In DNA form, the CDR3 reads TGTGCCAGCAGTTTTCCACTAGCGGGAGAGGGGGAAGAGCAGTTCTTC.

The chain carries TRBV10-3 and TRBJ2-2; TRBD2 aligns across 8 bases. V trimming: 9 bases; J trimming: 3 bases; junction bases outside the gene matches: 6. The CDR3 loop spans 14 amino acids. CDR1 ENHRY and CDR2 SYGVKD come from the germline V gene. The CDR3 DNA reads TGTGCCATGAATCCGGGACTAGACACCGGGGAGCTGTTTTTT. This translates into CAMNPGLDTGELFF.

The rearrangement uses TRBV5-4 and TRBJ2-3; possibly TRBD2 for D (6 bases). This CDR3 is 17 amino acids long. The germline V gene encodes CDR1 SGHNT and CDR2 YYREEE (reference sequence). The ends were cut back, 0 bases at V and 3 bases at J, with 17 bases in the middle. CDR3 residues: CASSLAPASEFTDTQYF. CDR3 bases: TGTGCCAGCAGCTTGGCCCCGGCTAGCGAGTTTACAGATACGCAGTATTTT.

The V and J genes are TRBV3-1 and TRBJ2-7, with 12 bases identical to TRBD2. Germline CDR1 reads LGHDT; CDR2 reads YNNKEL (reference sequence). J gave up 4 bases and V 4 bases, and 5 bases lay outside the gene matches. CDR3 size: 15 residues. The CDR3 DNA reads TGTGCCAGCAGCCCAAGGACTAGCGGGGTATACGAGCAGTACTTC. This codes for CASSPRTSGVYEQYF.

This clonotype was seen only a few times. The CDR3 nucleotides are TGCGCCAGCAGCTCCGGGACACCTCTTAACCAAGAGACCCAGTACTTC. Its translation is CASSSGTPLNQETQYF. The gene calls are TRBV5-1 and TRBJ2-5, with D possibly being TRBD1 (6 bases). Germline CDR1 is SGHRS and CDR2 is YFSETQ. This CDR3 has 16 residues. The germline V and J ends were trimmed by 3 bases and 0 bases, with 15 bases remaining between them.

The table lists this clonotype with a few counts. The rearrangement links TRBV5-1 to TRBJ2-3; TRBD2 matches 8 bases. CDR1 and CDR2 from the germline V gene are SGHRS and YFSETQ. The CDR3 totals 13 residues. The V gene end was trimmed by 3 bases and the J gene end by 4 bases; junction bases not matched to a gene: 1. The CDR3: CASSSTSADTQYF. CDR3 DNA sequence: TGCGCCAGCAGCTCGACTAGCGCAGATACGCAGTATTTT.

This clonotype was counted ten times or more. This rearrangement joins TRBV24-1 to TRBJ2-1, with TRBD2 matching over 8 bases. The V and J ends lost 4 bases and 5 bases, in that order; junction bases with no gene match: 15. Germline CDR1 reads KGHDR; CDR2 reads SFDVKD. This CDR3 contains 18 residues. In DNA form, the CDR3 reads TGTGCCACCAGTGACCAAACGGGGAGCGGGAGAGTCAACAATGAGCAGTTCTTC. It codes for CATSDQTGSGRVNNEQFF.

This clonotype was observed a handful of times. The chain joins TRBV7-9 to TRBJ2-7; tentatively, D is TRBD2 (7 bases). V was pared by 0 bases and J by 7 bases, with 19 bases between. This CDR3 is 16 amino acids long. CDR1 is SEHNR and CDR2 is FQNEAQ in the germline V gene (reference sequence). In DNA, the CDR3 is TGTGCCAGCAGCTTAGCGGGGGGGGGCCCTCGTTTGGAGCAGTACTTC. Translating gives CASSLAGGGPRLEQYF.

This clonotype was observed a few times. The chain combines TRBV5-1 with TRBJ1-2; TRBD1 matches 8 bases. After removal of 3 bases from V and 7 bases from J, the junction contained 8 bases not matched to a gene. Germline CDR1 is SGHRS and CDR2 is YFSETQ. The length of the CDR3 is 14 residues. In DNA form, the CDR3 reads TGCGCCAGCAGCTCAGGACAGGGAGGTTCTGGCTACACCTTC. Translating gives CASSSGQGGSGYTF.

This clonotype was observed at least ten times. The chain combines TRBV7-2 with TRBJ2-7; D not certain. CDR3 size: 14 residues. Germline lookup yields CDR1 SGHTA and CDR2 FQGNSA. The germline V and J ends were trimmed by 4 bases and 3 bases, with 13 bases remaining between them. CDR3 region: CASSSPVGSYEQYF. DNA for the CDR3: TGTGCCAGCAGCTCTCCCGTTGGCAGCTACGAGCAGTACTTC.

This clonotype was seen ten or more times. This sequence joins TRBV6-5 and TRBJ2-1; 7 bases match TRBD1. The germline V gene has CDR1 MNHEY and CDR2 SVGAGI. The V segment lost 0 bases and the J segment 5 bases; nucleotides outside the gene matches: 1. This CDR3 region has 14 residues. The CDR3 region has the DNA TGTGCCAGCAGTTACTCGGACAGGAACAATGAGCAGTTCTTC. Its protein is CASSYSDRNNEQFF.

The chain uses TRBV5-1 and TRBJ2-1, with D uncertain. The CDR3 spans 15 residues. From germline, CDR1 is SGHRS and CDR2 YFSETQ. The V gene lost 0 bases and the J gene lost 5 bases, with 12 bases spanning the gap. Here the CDR3 DNA reads TGCGCCAGCAGCTTGGGGGGTCAGGTCGACAATGAGCAGTTCTTC. It codes for CASSLGGQVDNEQFF.

Ten or more counts support this clonotype. The chain carries TRBV12-3 or TRBV12-4 and TRBJ1-2; D remains unclear. The CDR3 covers 12 residues. The ends were cut back, 3 bases at V and 8 bases at J, with 10 bases in the middle. The CDR3 DNA follows: TGTGCCAGCAGTTTTAGGGTGGGAGGCTACACCTTC. Its protein is CASSFRVGGYTF.

V gene TRBV9 combines with J gene TRBJ2-1, with 11 bases fitting TRBD1. Trimming at V came to 2 bases and at J to 8 bases, leaving 6 bases not matched to a gene. The CDR3 has 15 amino acids. Looked up from germline, CDR1 is SGDLS and CDR2 is YYNGEE. The CDR3 is CASSVGQGARDEQFF. CDR3 sequence (DNA): TGTGCCAGCAGCGTCGGACAGGGGGCGCGGGATGAGCAGTTCTTC.

This clonotype was observed a handful of times. V is TRBV5-1 and J is TRBJ2-2; 9 positions match TRBD1. The CDR3 length is 13 residues. J gave up 8 bases and V 4 bases, and 3 bases lay outside the gene matches. Germline V lookup: CDR1 SGHRS, CDR2 YFSETQ. The CDR3 region has the DNA TGCGCCAGCAGCACGGACAGGGGTGGGGAGCTGTTTTTT. Its protein product is CASSTDRGGELFF.

In its sample, this clonotype was seen a few times. This rearrangement joins TRBV11-2 to TRBJ2-3, with a tentative D call TRBD1 (6 bases). Per the germline V gene, CDR1 is SGHAT and CDR2 is FQNNGV. V lost 2 bases, J lost 0 bases, and 12 bases lay in between. The length of the CDR3 is 16 residues. CDR3 sequence: CASSLSGRGSTDTQYF. CDR3 in DNA: TGTGCCAGCAGCTTATCGGGCAGGGGAAGCACAGATACGCAGTATTTT.

The chain employs TRBV7-2 and TRBJ2-7; D might be TRBD1 (5 bases). The V end was cut by 0 bases, the J end by 3 bases, with 9 bases between. CDR3 length: 14 residues. Germline-derived CDR1 and CDR2 are SGHTA and FQGNSA. Written as DNA, the CDR3 is TGTGCCAGCAGCTTAGCGTACAGGAACTACGAGCAGTACTTC. Amino acids: CASSLAYRNYEQYF.

This clonotype has more than one count but fewer than ten. The V and J genes are TRBV6-2 or TRBV6-3 and TRBJ2-2; D possibly corresponds to TRBD2 (5 bases). The CDR3 runs 13 residues. Germline assignment: CDR1 MNHEY and CDR2 SVGEGT. The V end was cut by 8 bases, the J end by 2 bases, with 9 bases between. Here the CDR3 reads CASRGPNTGELFF. CDR3 bases: TGTGCCAGCCGGGGTCCTAACACCGGGGAGCTGTTTTTT.